This entry concerns a single T cell receptor beta chain. Libraries were prepared by immunoSEQ multiplex PCR; TCRdb keeps only in-frame clonotypes and omits some of them. The sample includes hundreds of thousands of clones, around 90% seen only once; the top ten take approximately 1.5%. Two negative PCRs, clearance, or symptom resolution were required of recovered Cohort 3 donors. The entry originates in a study of blood T cell repertoires in COVID-19. In the study overall: Sites in the United States, Italy and Spain provided acute and convalescent COVID-19 samples.

Losses at the gene ends were 5 bases for V and 0 bases for J; bases not matched to a gene: 11. CDR1 is MNHEY, CDR2 SMNVEV, per germline (reference sequence). The CDR3 is 19 residues long. This TCR was sampled from a woman between 50 and 59 years old who had recovered from COVID-19. Sample: PBMCs or T cells enriched from blood (not recorded which). The rearrangement joins TRBV27 to TRBJ2-7; TRBD2 matches 15 bases. The CDR3 sequence is CASSPRTSGRAAVSYEQYF. DNA for the CDR3: TGTGCCAGCAGTCCGCGGACTAGCGGGAGGGCCGCAGTCTCCTACGAGCAGTACTTC.